These 28 T cell receptor beta chains share one sample of origin, sequenced in a study of graft-versus-host responses after intestinal transplantation. Sequencing was performed with immunoSEQ multiplex PCR; in TCRdb, only in-frame clones are kept and a portion is missing. The sample includes 100,000 to 140,000 clones, approximately 90% of them seen just once. These receptors have no known antigen. The sequences come from unstimulated CD4+ T cells sorted from spleen or lymph node cells, collected before transplant. The receptors stem from a human donor who was the organ donor for an intestinal transplant.

This chain connects TRBV18 to TRBJ2-2; 11 bases are a match to TRBD1. Germline lookup yields CDR1 KGHSH and CDR2 LQKENI. Trimming at V came to 5 bases and at J to 0 bases, leaving 2 bases not matched to a gene. The CDR3 sequence is 16 residues long. The CDR3 DNA is TGTGCCAGCTCAGGACAGGGGGCCACGAACACCGGGGAGCTGTTTTTT. Amino acid sequence: CASSGQGATNTGELFF.

The CDR3 DNA follows: TGTGCCAGCAGTGTTGCGAACACTGAAGCTTTCTTT. This gives the protein CASSVANTEAFF. The chain joins TRBV6-6 to TRBJ1-1; D unclear. The CDR3 runs 12 residues. Trimming shortened V by 5 bases and J by 1 base, and 5 bases separated the two germline ends. Germline assignment: CDR1 MNHNY and CDR2 SVGAGI (reference sequence).

The rearrangement uses TRBV2 and TRBJ1-1; D possibly corresponds to TRBD1 (6 bases). V was cut by 0 bases and J by 3 bases, with 14 bases left in between. Germline CDR1 reads SNHLY; CDR2 reads FYNNEI. The CDR3 length is 16 residues. The CDR3 here is CASSEARGGQDTEAFF. CDR3 bases: TGTGCCAGCAGTGAAGCGCGGGGGGGCCAGGACACTGAAGCTTTCTTT.

The gene calls are TRBV29-1 and TRBJ2-7; TRBD2 matches 8 bases. J lost 6 bases, V lost 4 bases, and 14 bases had no gene match. CDR3 length: 15 residues. Germline V gene data show CDR1 as SQVTM and CDR2 as ANQGSEA. CDR3 in DNA: TGCAGCGTTGTCGTGGCGGGAGGTTTTCTGAGCGAGCAGTACTTC. Protein sequence: CSVVVAGGFLSEQYF.

This clone occurred once. The chain is built from TRBV11-3 and TRBJ2-7; no clear D. Trimming left V 0 bases short and J 3 bases short, with 15 bases between. The CDR3 totals 16 residues. Germline CDR1 SGHNT, CDR2 YENEEA. The chain's CDR3 is CASSLDQRPRNYEQYF. CDR3 bases: TGTGCCAGCAGCTTAGATCAACGACCACGTAACTACGAGCAGTACTTC.

This sequence joins TRBV5-4 and TRBJ1-1; D unresolved. V was clipped by 4 bases and J by 5 bases, with 18 bases between them. The length of the CDR3 is 15 residues. Germline V lookup: CDR1 SGHNT, CDR2 YYREEE (reference sequence). CDR3 nucleotide sequence: TGTGCCAGCAGCATTGGGCCGGGAGCGGGGACTGAAGCTTTCTTT. Translating it yields CASSIGPGAGTEAFF.

The genes are TRBV12-5 and TRBJ2-1; a possible D gene is TRBD1 (6 bases). The length of the CDR3 is 14 residues. Germline CDR1 and CDR2: LGHNT and FRNRAP. Trimming stripped 5 bases from V and 7 bases from J, with 15 bases between. The CDR3 protein is CASGHWDKGNEQFF. The DNA for the CDR3 is TGTGCTAGTGGTCATTGGGACAAGGGGAATGAGCAGTTCTTC.

This clone has only one observation. V usage is TRBV6-1 and J usage is TRBJ2-3, with D perhaps matching TRBD2 (6 bases). CDR3 length: 14 amino acids. The germline V and J ends were trimmed by 8 bases and 2 bases, with 14 bases remaining between them. The germline V gene encodes CDR1 MNHNS and CDR2 SASEGT. The CDR3: CASGRDPLTDTQYF. CDR3 nucleotide sequence: TGTGCCAGCGGGCGGGACCCGCTCACAGATACGCAGTATTTT.

The V and J genes are TRBV7-9 and TRBJ1-4; TRBD1 aligns across 8 bases. Per the germline V gene, CDR1 is SEHNR and CDR2 is FQNEAQ (reference sequence). This CDR3 has 17 residues. Trimming removed 1 base from V and 7 bases from J; junction bases left unmatched: 11. The CDR3 DNA reads TGTGCCAGCAGCTTAGGGGCGACCTCAGGGGGCTCTGAAAAACTGTTTTTT. This sequence encodes CASSLGATSGGSEKLFF.

V is TRBV2 and J is TRBJ2-3, with D maybe TRBD1 (6 bases). The CDR3 is 18 residues long. The V end was cut by 6 bases, the J end by 3 bases, with 25 bases between. The germline V gene has CDR1 SNHLY and CDR2 FYNNEI. Here the CDR3 reads CASSRTALQGYGTDTQYF. As DNA, the CDR3 is TGTGCCAGCAGCCGCACTGCCCTACAGGGTTATGGTACAGATACGCAGTATTTT.

The CDR3 DNA reads as TGTGCCTGGTCGATAGAGGGGCGGGCTACCGGGGAGCTGTTTTTT. This gives the protein CAWSIEGRATGELFF. The rearrangement uses TRBV30 and TRBJ2-2; D is tentatively TRBD1 or TRBD2 (5 bases each). In germline, CDR1 is GTSNPN, CDR2 SVGIG (reference sequence). This CDR3 is 15 amino acids long. Trimming removed 5 bases at V and 5 bases at J, with 18 bases between.

This clone came up once. This chain connects TRBV6-5 to TRBJ1-2; 8 bases fit TRBD1. Germline V lookup: CDR1 MNHEY, CDR2 SVGAGI. This CDR3 spans 14 amino acids. With 5 bases clipped from V and 2 bases from J, the junction kept 4 bases outside the gene matches. The CDR3 region has the DNA TGTGCCAGCAGTGCTTGGACAGGGAACTATGGCTACACCTTC. As protein: CASSAWTGNYGYTF.

V gene TRBV4-1 combines with J gene TRBJ1-1; D may be TRBD1 (6 bases). V was shortened by 4 bases and J by 5 bases, with 23 bases between the two germline ends. Germline assignment: CDR1 MGHRA and CDR2 YSYEKL. The CDR3 is 17 residues long. The CDR3 is CASSRSPGEGVVTEAFF. The CDR3 coding sequence is TGCGCCAGCAGCCGAAGCCCCGGAGAGGGGGTAGTGACTGAAGCTTTCTTT.

The chain uses TRBV7-2 and TRBJ2-3, with TRBD2 matching 11 bases. The CDR3 has 16 amino acids. Germline CDR1 is SGHTA and CDR2 is FQGNSA. With 5 bases clipped from V and 3 bases from J, the junction kept 7 bases outside the gene matches. The CDR3 spells CASSPPTSGITDTQYF. As DNA, the CDR3 is TGTGCCAGCAGCCCACCGACTAGCGGGATTACAGATACGCAGTATTTT.

The rearrangement joins TRBV6-1 to TRBJ1-3; no firm D call. The ends were cut back, 0 bases at V and 13 bases at J, with 7 bases in the middle. Germline V lookup: CDR1 MNHNS, CDR2 SASEGT. CDR3 length: 11 amino acids. CDR3 bases: TGTGCCAGCAGTGAAGCGACGGTGATATATTTT. Translated, it gives CASSEATVIYF.

CDR3 DNA: TGTGCCAGCAGGATGGGACTAGCGGAGCACTACGAGCAGTACTTC. Its protein is CASRMGLAEHYEQYF. V is TRBV28 and J is TRBJ2-7, with TRBD2 matching 11 bases. This CDR3 has 15 amino acids. The V segment lost 6 bases and the J segment 3 bases; nucleotides outside the gene matches: 7. Per germline, CDR1 MDHEN and CDR2 SYDVKM.

With respect to this clone: Other DNA sequences in this sample translate to the same CDR3. The V gene is TRBV18, the J gene TRBJ2-1; D possibly corresponds to TRBD2 (6 bases). The CDR3 is made up of 15 amino acids. Germline V CDR1 and CDR2: KGHSH, LQKENI. Between the trimmed V and J ends, which lost 7 bases and 0 bases, there was a span of 13 bases. CDR3 DNA sequence: TGTGCCAGCTTTAGCGGTGGGGCCTCCTACAATGAGCAGTTCTTC. It specifies CASFSGGASYNEQFF.

The J gene is TRBJ1-1, the V gene TRBV5-1; D remains ambiguous. This CDR3 contains 14 residues. The germline gives CDR1 SGHRS, CDR2 YFSETQ. Trimming removed 4 bases at V and 1 base at J, with 11 bases between. CDR3 loop: CASSQTDENTEAFF. The CDR3 DNA sequence: TGCGCCAGCAGCCAAACCGACGAGAACACTGAAGCTTTCTTT.

This chain links TRBV9 with TRBJ2-3, with TRBD1 matching 10 bases. The CDR3 runs 16 residues. J lost 8 bases, V lost 3 bases, and 12 bases had no gene match. Germline CDR1 reads SGDLS; CDR2 reads YYNGEE. In nucleotides, the CDR3 is TGTGCCAGCAGCGCAGGACAGGGGGAAACCCTGCGTACGCAGTATTTT. Protein: CASSAGQGETLRTQYF.

A note on this clone: The junction does not match germline at one end; this may be a read error. The rearrangement joins TRBV27 to TRBJ2-2; D possibly corresponds to TRBD1 (6 bases). CDR1 is MNHEY and CDR2 is SMNVEV in the germline V gene (reference sequence). The CDR3 is 16 amino acids. The CDR3 loop reads CASSLLGQGVAGELLF. The CDR3 region has the DNA TGTGCCAGCAGTTTATTGGGACAAGGGGTGGCCGGGGAGCTGCTTTTT.

This clone has just a few counts. The chain has TRBV6-6 and TRBJ2-1; TRBD2 aligns across 8 bases. This CDR3 is built from 15 residues. V was clipped by 8 bases and J by 5 bases; unmatched bases: 11. Germline V lookup: CDR1 MNHNY, CDR2 SVGAGI (reference sequence). CDR3 DNA: TGTGCCAGCGGATCTACTAGCGGAGTTAACAATGAGCAGTTCTTC. Translating it yields CASGSTSGVNNEQFF.

The chain is built from TRBV7-8 and TRBJ1-2, with 8 positions matching TRBD1. This CDR3 region has 20 residues. Germline assignment: CDR1 SGHVS and CDR2 FQNEAQ. Germline trimming cut 0 bases from V and 2 bases from J; bases unmatched to any gene: 17. CDR3 amino acids: CASSLAYARSPGQENYGYTF. CDR3 DNA sequence: TGTGCCAGCAGCTTAGCGTACGCACGTAGCCCGGGACAGGAGAACTATGGCTACACCTTC.

CDR3 residues: CASGLNRGRGNTIYF. The CDR3 bases are TGTGCTAGTGGGCTCAACAGGGGGCGCGGAAACACCATATATTTT. V usage is TRBV12-5 and J usage is TRBJ1-3; 9 positions agree with TRBD1. The V and J ends lost 6 bases and 4 bases, in that order; junction bases with no gene match: 7. This CDR3 has 15 amino acids. Germline CDR1 is LGHNT and CDR2 is FRNRAP. The variable domain in full, completed from reference TRBV12-5 and TRBJ1-3, reads DARVTQTPRHKVTEMGQEVTMRCQPILGHNTVFWYRQTMMQGLELLAYFRNRAPLDDSGMPKDRFSAEMPDATLATLKIQPSEPRDSAVYFCASGLNRGRGNTIYFGEGSWLTVV.

The chain employs TRBV5-1 and TRBJ2-1; 11 nucleotides line up with TRBD2. Germline loops: CDR1 SGHRS, CDR2 YFSETQ. J lost 6 bases, V lost 5 bases, and 7 bases had no gene match. The CDR3 is 15 amino acids. DNA for the CDR3: TGCGCCAGCAGGCTAGCGGGAGGTCTCTTCAATGAGCAGTTCTTC. It codes for CASRLAGGLFNEQFF.

J is TRBJ1-2 and V is TRBV6-6, with 9 bases that match TRBD1. CDR3 length equals 15 residues. Trimming took 5 bases from V and 8 from J; bases not matched to a gene: 12. CDR1 is MNHNY, CDR2 SVGAGI, per germline (reference sequence). The CDR3 coding sequence is TGTGCCAGCAGTCGTACCGGGACAGGGACATCCGGCTACACCTTC. Encoded protein: CASSRTGTGTSGYTF.

DNA for the CDR3: TGTGCCAGCAGCTTAATTAGCTCCGCTAGCACAGATACGCAGTATTTT. The encoded protein is CASSLISSASTDTQYF. The genes are TRBV7-3 and TRBJ2-3; D gene unclear. The CDR3 consists of 16 residues. V was cut by 1 base and J by 0 bases, with 11 bases left in between. Germline V CDR1 and CDR2: SGHTA, FQGTGA. The entire variable domain, with the rest obtained from reference TRBV7-3 and TRBJ2-3, is as follows: GAGVSQTPSNKVTEKGKYVELRCDPISGHTALYWYRQSLGQGPEFLIYFQGTGAADDSGLPNDRFFAVRPEGSVSTLKIQRTERGDSAVYLCASSLISSASTDTQYFGPGTRLTVL.

This clone was detected only once. The gene calls are TRBV7-3 and TRBJ1-6, with 8 bases identical to TRBD1. CDR3 length: 17 amino acids. Germline V lookup: CDR1 SGHTA, CDR2 FQGTGA. V trimming: 2 bases; J trimming: 8 bases; junction bases outside the gene matches: 11. CDR3 coding DNA: TGTGCCAGCAGCTTACCCCGGGAGGGACAGGTCCATTCACCCCTCCACTTT. Residues: CASSLPREGQVHSPLHF.

This chain connects TRBV28 to TRBJ2-1; TRBD2 agrees at 7 bases. This CDR3 region has 13 residues. Germline loops: CDR1 MDHEN, CDR2 SYDVKM. Losses at the gene ends were 6 bases for V and 15 bases for J; bases not matched to a gene: 14. CDR3 protein: CASSTIGAGDGFF. The CDR3 region has the DNA TGTGCCAGCAGCACCATTGGGGCGGGAGATGGGTTCTTC.